The rows below give T cell receptor beta chains drawn from one sample of a study of T cell responses to AZD1222 COVID-19 vaccine. The table came from immunoSEQ multiplex PCR; TCRdb's copy has only in-frame clones and leaves some out. This table holds over 45,000 clones, roughly 90% found once. Sample: peripheral blood, taken on day 0 of AZD1222 vaccination. All receptors derive from an adult in good health. The conserved cysteine and the conserved F or W are not part of the CDR3 here. D genes are given only for firm matches.

cdr3_aa,v_call,j_call,d_call
ASSRSTAQEQY,TRBV5-1,TRBJ2-7,.
ASSPISGGAGYGYT,TRBV18,TRBJ1-2,TRBD1
ASSSLGSSYNSPLH,TRBV28,TRBJ1-6,.
ASSKAMLWNEQF,TRBV7-2,TRBJ2-1,.
ASSPGPRVDEQF,TRBV9,TRBJ2-1,.
ASSHSTSGRLGQETQY,TRBV4-1,TRBJ2-5,TRBD2
ASSYYGEGNQPQH,TRBV5-6,TRBJ1-5,.
ASSPGQGGSPLH,TRBV18,TRBJ1-6,TRBD1
ASSPRGSAGNTIY,TRBV7-9,TRBJ1-3,.
ASSYSGLGSGYT,TRBV5-6,TRBJ1-2,.
ASARGQGVSNEKLF,TRBV5-1,TRBJ1-4,TRBD1
ASSLVQGWNEQF,TRBV5-1,TRBJ2-1,.
ASSLDGTGYT,TRBV7-9,TRBJ1-2,.
ASISGTHDEQY,TRBV28,TRBJ2-7,TRBD2
ASRRTGGDYGYT,TRBV28,TRBJ1-2,TRBD1
ASSRSGQNTEAF,TRBV5-1,TRBJ1-1,.
ASRPDRAGGNTIY,TRBV6-5,TRBJ1-3,TRBD1
ASSVSGTSVFPQF,TRBV9,TRBJ2-1,TRBD2
ASSEVWSGEQF,TRBV2,TRBJ2-1,.
ASSLAGSYEQY,TRBV7-2,TRBJ2-7,.
ASSLVGTDTQY,TRBV5-1,TRBJ2-3,.
ASRIDNSGNTIY,TRBV6-6,TRBJ1-3,.
ASSFDRANEQF,TRBV7-2,TRBJ2-1,TRBD1
ASSPGHGANYGYT,TRBV5-1,TRBJ1-2,.
ASKGPGANVLT,TRBV28,TRBJ2-6,.
ASIHLGTDTQY,TRBV28,TRBJ2-3,.
ASSVPHVNTEAF,TRBV10-2,TRBJ1-1,.
ASTQGVGGYT,TRBV7-9,TRBJ1-2,.
ASSPGLADEQF,TRBV11-1,TRBJ2-1,TRBD2
ATSREAGSSYEQY,TRBV15,TRBJ2-7,.
ASSEDRGHDTQY,TRBV6-1,TRBJ2-3,TRBD1
ASSLPGTYGYT,TRBV28,TRBJ1-2,.
ASSYSNQPQH,TRBV19,TRBJ1-5,.
ASSLTRDHPIQETQY,TRBV7-9,TRBJ2-5,.
ASSPGTEGNTIY,TRBV5-5,TRBJ1-3,TRBD1
ASSLGQPLNQPQH,TRBV6-5,TRBJ1-5,.
AISVTRDYGYT,TRBV10-3,TRBJ1-2,.
ASSQRGTSELDTQY,TRBV3-1/TRBV3-2,TRBJ2-3,TRBD2
ASQGQGDLQPQH,TRBV6-5,TRBJ1-5,TRBD1
ASSSGSNEKLF,TRBV7-9,TRBJ1-4,.
ARESEAAGDGYT,TRBV2,TRBJ1-2,.
ASSPRGTGELF,TRBV18,TRBJ2-2,.
ASSFSGRGSSYEQY,TRBV28,TRBJ2-7,TRBD2
ASSTAHSGNTIY,TRBV4-2,TRBJ1-3,.
ASRLDANSNQPQH,TRBV2,TRBJ1-5,.
ASILNTEAF,TRBV6-5,TRBJ1-1,.
AWTRQGDTEAF,TRBV30,TRBJ1-1,TRBD1
ASSRGSLVEKLF,TRBV6-6,TRBJ1-4,.
ASSKNRASPIYEQY,TRBV21-1,TRBJ2-7,.
ASRLYRDRGETQY,TRBV12-2,TRBJ2-5,.
AVCSTAGETQY,TRBV6-5,TRBJ2-5,.